This T cell receptor (beta chain) emerged from a study of OX40 agonist ivuxolimab in advanced cancers. At the level of the study: The patients got ivuxolimab, which is an agonistic anti-OX40 (CD134) antibody. Patient treatment consisted of intravenous ivuxolimab administration every 2 weeks at 0.01 to 10 mg/kg. Hepatocellular carcinoma, melanoma, renal cell or head and neck cancer was diagnosed in the dose-escalation patients. Study outcomes and limitations: Averaged across samples, CD8+ T cells carried more expanded clones than CD4+ did.

With regard to this clone: What it recognizes is unknown.

This CDR3 is 17 amino acids long. Looked up from germline, CDR1 is MNHEY and CDR2 is SMNVEV (reference sequence). J gave up 3 bases and V 5 bases, and 10 bases lay outside the gene matches. Produced via immunoSEQ multiplex PCR; TCRdb's table is partial and in-frame only. The top ten hold around 2% of the sample, which has over 65,000 clones, about 85% seen once. The clonotype comes from an adult with an advanced solid tumor such as melanoma, head and neck, liver or kidney cancer. This chain joins TRBV27 and TRBJ1-4; TRBD1 matches 9 bases. The sequenced sample was CD4+ or CD8+ T cells sorted from blood, obtained in a trial of the OX40 agonist ivuxolimab. Here the CDR3 DNA reads TGTGCCAGCAGTCCGACAGGGGGAAGGTTGGCTAATGAAAAACTGTTTTTT. Translated, it gives CASSPTGGRLANEKLFF.